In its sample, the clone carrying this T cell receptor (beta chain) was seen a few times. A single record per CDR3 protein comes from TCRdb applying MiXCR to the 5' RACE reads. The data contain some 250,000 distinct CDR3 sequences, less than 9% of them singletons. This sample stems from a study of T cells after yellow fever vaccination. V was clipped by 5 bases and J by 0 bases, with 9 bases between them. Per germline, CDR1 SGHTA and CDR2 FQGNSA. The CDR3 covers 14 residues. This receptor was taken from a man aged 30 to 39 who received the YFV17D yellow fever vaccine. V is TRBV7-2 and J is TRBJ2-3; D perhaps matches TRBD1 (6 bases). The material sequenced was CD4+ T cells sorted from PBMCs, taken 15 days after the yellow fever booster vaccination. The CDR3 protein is CASSVTGSTDTQYF. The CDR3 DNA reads TGTGCCAGCAGCGTCACAGGGAGCACAGATACGCAGTATTTT. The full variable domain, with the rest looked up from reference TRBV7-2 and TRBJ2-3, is GAGVSQSPSNKVTEKGKDVELRCDPISGHTALYWYRQSLGQGLEFLIYFQGNSAPDKSGLPSDRFSAERTGGSVSTLTIQRTQQEDSAVYLCASSVTGSTDTQYFGPGTRLTVL.